A selection of T cell receptor beta chains follows, all from one sample in a study of regulatory and conventional T cells in RAG deficiency. Libraries were prepared by immunoSEQ multiplex PCR; TCRdb keeps only in-frame clonotypes and omits some of them. The repertoire has roughly 28,000 clones, about 93% of them found once; the top ten carry 0.82%. Another study also made use of these data, one on regulatory T cells.

What was sequenced was Tregs sorted from blood. These receptors all stem from a human donor in good health. Each CDR3 is given with its conserved first and last residue. D genes are given only for firm matches.

V gene: TRBV2; J gene: TRBJ1-3; D gene: NA; CDR3 protein: CASSGRAVVNTIYF
V gene: TRBV9; J gene: TRBJ1-3; D gene: NA; CDR3 protein: CASSPGRFYSSNSGNTIYF
V gene: TRBV7-3; J gene: TRBJ2-1; D gene: TRBD1; CDR3 protein: CASSKGQGYNNEQFF
V gene: TRBV6-6; J gene: TRBJ2-7; D gene: NA; CDR3 protein: CASSLLGGQGLEQYF
V gene: TRBV18; J gene: TRBJ2-5; D gene: TRBD1; CDR3 protein: CASSPPNRGVSQETQYF
V gene: TRBV10-2; J gene: TRBJ1-6; D gene: NA; CDR3 protein: CASSDPLGTSPLHF
V gene: TRBV4-1; J gene: TRBJ2-3; D gene: NA; CDR3 protein: CASSLQDTQYF
V gene: TRBV20-1; J gene: TRBJ1-2; D gene: NA; CDR3 protein: CRPQGDYGYTF
V gene: TRBV27; J gene: TRBJ1-6; D gene: NA; CDR3 protein: CASKTGSSYNSPLHF
V gene: TRBV2; J gene: TRBJ2-7; D gene: NA; CDR3 protein: CASTREKQYF
V gene: TRBV6-5; J gene: TRBJ1-3; D gene: NA; CDR3 protein: CASSYSDTRNTIYF
V gene: TRBV9; J gene: TRBJ2-3; D gene: NA; CDR3 protein: CASSVRGQPQTQYF
V gene: TRBV4-2; J gene: TRBJ2-7; D gene: NA; CDR3 protein: CASSPKPPGYISYEQYF
V gene: TRBV6-6; J gene: TRBJ1-5; D gene: TRBD1; CDR3 protein: CASSYPGQAKGQPQHF
V gene: TRBV5-1; J gene: TRBJ2-1; D gene: TRBD2; CDR3 protein: CASSLDPAGATSSYNEQFF
V gene: TRBV11-3; J gene: TRBJ2-7; D gene: NA; CDR3 protein: CASSVNSYYEQYF
V gene: TRBV2; J gene: TRBJ2-5; D gene: TRBD2; CDR3 protein: CASTLTGGIETQYF
V gene: TRBV13; J gene: TRBJ1-2; D gene: TRBD1; CDR3 protein: CASSLGTGAGAYGYTF
V gene: TRBV5-1; J gene: TRBJ1-1; D gene: NA; CDR3 protein: CASSLTGGREAFF
V gene: TRBV5-1; J gene: TRBJ2-1; D gene: NA; CDR3 protein: CASSRPGALYNEQFF
V gene: TRBV12-5; J gene: TRBJ2-2; D gene: NA; CDR3 protein: CASGLVGELFF
V gene: TRBV15; J gene: TRBJ2-3; D gene: NA; CDR3 protein: CATSEARWTGGLTVTQYF
V gene: TRBV18; J gene: TRBJ1-5; D gene: TRBD1; CDR3 protein: CASSPLNRDSSNQPQHF
V gene: TRBV21-1; J gene: TRBJ2-3; D gene: NA; CDR3 protein: CASSKGRLAGGLDTQYF
V gene: TRBV2; J gene: TRBJ1-6; D gene: NA; CDR3 protein: CASSSRGSYNSPLHF
V gene: TRBV7-2; J gene: TRBJ2-3; D gene: NA; CDR3 protein: CASSLGVSGTGADTQYF
V gene: TRBV11-3; J gene: TRBJ2-2; D gene: TRBD1; CDR3 protein: CASTLGQGDTGELFF
V gene: TRBV4-1; J gene: TRBJ1-2; D gene: TRBD1; CDR3 protein: CASSPLGQGFGGYTF
V gene: TRBV19; J gene: TRBJ1-2; D gene: NA; CDR3 protein: CASSITTKNYGYTF
V gene: TRBV5-1; J gene: TRBJ2-7; D gene: TRBD1; CDR3 protein: CASSLGRQGLEQYF
V gene: TRBV15; J gene: TRBJ1-5; D gene: NA; CDR3 protein: CATSRVIGQPQHF
V gene: TRBV5-6; J gene: TRBJ1-2; D gene: NA; CDR3 protein: CASSLSAVSYGYTF
V gene: TRBV28; J gene: TRBJ1-2; D gene: NA; CDR3 protein: CASSFRVNYGYTF
V gene: TRBV7-9; J gene: TRBJ1-5; D gene: NA; CDR3 protein: CASSLSNQPQHF
V gene: TRBV7-2; J gene: TRBJ2-2; D gene: TRBD1; CDR3 protein: CASSSRTGWTGELFF
V gene: TRBV30; J gene: TRBJ2-2; D gene: TRBD1; CDR3 protein: CAWNPQGAVTGELFF
V gene: TRBV11-3; J gene: TRBJ1-2; D gene: NA; CDR3 protein: CASSLNGYGYTF
V gene: TRBV2; J gene: TRBJ2-5; D gene: NA; CDR3 protein: CASSPRGTQYF
V gene: TRBV15; J gene: TRBJ2-7; D gene: NA; CDR3 protein: CATSRGGFNEQYF
V gene: TRBV10-2; J gene: TRBJ1-2; D gene: NA; CDR3 protein: CASQRDSYGYTF
V gene: TRBV10-2; J gene: TRBJ1-2; D gene: TRBD1; CDR3 protein: CASSGRTGGGGGYTF
V gene: TRBV15; J gene: TRBJ2-3; D gene: TRBD2; CDR3 protein: CATSRGLAGNTDTQYF
V gene: TRBV5-1; J gene: TRBJ1-5; D gene: NA; CDR3 protein: CASSLNIDRLGLGSNQPQHF
V gene: TRBV7-2; J gene: TRBJ2-5; D gene: NA; CDR3 protein: CASSRGGGAQTQYF
V gene: TRBV7-9; J gene: TRBJ2-2; D gene: NA; CDR3 protein: CASSQYGPTGELFF
V gene: TRBV7-9; J gene: TRBJ1-1; D gene: NA; CDR3 protein: CASSQSGGMNTEAFF
V gene: TRBV6-1; J gene: TRBJ1-2; D gene: NA; CDR3 protein: CASRATDRHGYTF
V gene: TRBV19; J gene: TRBJ1-1; D gene: NA; CDR3 protein: CASNPRTVMNTEAFF
V gene: TRBV5-1; J gene: TRBJ2-5; D gene: NA; CDR3 protein: CASSLAGDQYF
V gene: TRBV19; J gene: TRBJ1-1; D gene: TRBD1; CDR3 protein: CASSRSPGQGAHTEAFF
V gene: TRBV7-8; J gene: TRBJ2-5; D gene: NA; CDR3 protein: CASSLGINRETQYF
V gene: TRBV5-1; J gene: TRBJ2-7; D gene: TRBD2; CDR3 protein: CASSYRAWGRGESYEQYF
V gene: TRBV5-1; J gene: TRBJ2-5; D gene: NA; CDR3 protein: CASSLTGGETQYF